This T cell receptor beta chain was retrieved from a study of cytomegalovirus exposure and HLA in healthy donors. Study information: Researchers found that approximately 85% of 300 to 450 genotyped donors fell within the Caucasian-associated ancestry cluster.

Primers: 60 Vbeta forward and 13 Jbeta reverse. Only in-frame clones appear in the TCRdb table, and some are missing; sequencing was by immunoSEQ multiplex PCR. Altogether over 150,000 clones are present, 80% to 90% being singletons, with the ten largest covering roughly 1.2%. The receptor was isolated from a girl aged 2-10 years in good health and CMV-seropositive. Input material: PBMCs.

In DNA, the CDR3 is TGTGCCAGCAGCTTAGGTGGAGCCGCGAACACCGGGGAGCTGTTTTTT. This translates into CASSLGGAANTGELFF. The J gene is TRBJ2-2, the V gene TRBV5-4, with D hard to call. V was trimmed by 2 bases and J by 0 bases, leaving 11 bases between them. This CDR3 has 16 residues. Germline V gene sequence: CDR1 SGHNT, CDR2 YYREEE (reference sequence).